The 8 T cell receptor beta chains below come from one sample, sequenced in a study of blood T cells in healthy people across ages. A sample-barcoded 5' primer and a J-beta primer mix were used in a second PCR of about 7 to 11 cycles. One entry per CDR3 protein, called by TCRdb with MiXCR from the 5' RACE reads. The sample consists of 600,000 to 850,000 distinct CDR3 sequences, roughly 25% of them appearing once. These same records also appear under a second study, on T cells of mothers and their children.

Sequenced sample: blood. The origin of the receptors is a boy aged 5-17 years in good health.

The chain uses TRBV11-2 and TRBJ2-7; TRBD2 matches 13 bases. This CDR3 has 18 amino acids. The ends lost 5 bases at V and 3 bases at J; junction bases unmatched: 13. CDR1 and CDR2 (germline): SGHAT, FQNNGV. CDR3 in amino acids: CASSLGRGLAGIRYEQYF. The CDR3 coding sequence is TGTGCCAGCAGCCTTGGGAGGGGACTAGCGGGAATTCGCTACGAGCAGTACTTC.

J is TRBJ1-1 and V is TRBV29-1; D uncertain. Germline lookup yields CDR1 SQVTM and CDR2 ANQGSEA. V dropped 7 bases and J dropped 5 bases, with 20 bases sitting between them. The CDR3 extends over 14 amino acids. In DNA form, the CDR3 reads TGCAGCGCCTCGAGAGGATCAAAGCGGACTGAAGCTTTCTTT. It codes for CSASRGSKRTEAFF.

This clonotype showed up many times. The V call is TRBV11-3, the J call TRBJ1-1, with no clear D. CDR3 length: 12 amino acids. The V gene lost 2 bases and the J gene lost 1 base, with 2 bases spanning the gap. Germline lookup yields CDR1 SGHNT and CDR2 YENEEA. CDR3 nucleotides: TGTGCCAGCAGCTTAAAGAACACTGAAGCTTTCTTT. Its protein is CASSLKNTEAFF.

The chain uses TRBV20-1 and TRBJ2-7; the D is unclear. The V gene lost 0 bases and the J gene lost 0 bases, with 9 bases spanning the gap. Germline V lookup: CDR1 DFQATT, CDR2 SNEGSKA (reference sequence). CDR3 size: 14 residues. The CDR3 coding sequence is TGCAGTGCTAGAGATACCACATCCTCCTACGAGCAGTACTTC. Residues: CSARDTTSSYEQYF.

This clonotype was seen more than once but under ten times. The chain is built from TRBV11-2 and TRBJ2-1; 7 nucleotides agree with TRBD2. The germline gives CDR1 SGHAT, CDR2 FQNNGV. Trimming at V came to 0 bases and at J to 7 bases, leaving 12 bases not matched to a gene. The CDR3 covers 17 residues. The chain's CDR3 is CASSLDLWAGEGNEQFF. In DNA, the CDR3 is TGTGCCAGCAGCTTAGATTTATGGGCGGGAGAGGGTAATGAGCAGTTCTTC.

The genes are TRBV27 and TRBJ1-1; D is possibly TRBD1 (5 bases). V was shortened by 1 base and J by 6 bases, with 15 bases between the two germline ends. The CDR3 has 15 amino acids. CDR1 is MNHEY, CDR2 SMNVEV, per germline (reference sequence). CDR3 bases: TGTGCCAGCAGTTTATTGGCAGGGTCTATCCCTGAAGCTTTCTTT. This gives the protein CASSLLAGSIPEAFF.

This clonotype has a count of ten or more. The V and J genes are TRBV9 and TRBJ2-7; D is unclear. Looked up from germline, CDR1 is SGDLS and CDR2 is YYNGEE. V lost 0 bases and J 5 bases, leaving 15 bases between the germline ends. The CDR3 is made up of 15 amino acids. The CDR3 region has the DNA TGTGCCAGCAGCGTAGCCTTCTCCCCTATGGACGAGCAGTACTTC. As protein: CASSVAFSPMDEQYF.

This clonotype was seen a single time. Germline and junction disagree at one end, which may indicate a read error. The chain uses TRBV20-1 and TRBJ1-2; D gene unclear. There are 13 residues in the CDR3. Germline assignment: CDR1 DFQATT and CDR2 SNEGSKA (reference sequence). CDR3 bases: TGTAGTGCTAGATTGGGAGCAGCCTATGGCTACACCTTC. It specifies CSARLGAAYGYTF.